Sequencing of this TCR beta chain was carried out in a study of PD-L1 blockade in urothelial cancer. Across the whole study: Patients had undergone 0 to 3 prior chemotherapy regimens.

Germline values: CDR1 SGHNT, CDR2 YENEEA. The CDR3 has 16 residues. Trimming took 6 bases from V and 5 from J; bases not matched to a gene: 8. TCRdb keeps only in-frame clones here, not all; method: immunoSEQ multiplex PCR. This sample has tens of thousands of clones, with about 80% found just once. Patients' cancers were locally advanced or metastatic urothelial carcinomas. This clone was observed a handful of times. The rearrangement uses TRBV11-3 and TRBJ2-3; 13 nucleotides align to TRBD2. Sequenced material: PBMCs, taken around atezolizumab (anti-PD-L1) treatment. This receptor was obtained from an older man with urothelial cancer. The CDR3, as DNA: TGTGCCAGCAGAATACTAGCGGGAGGGCCAGGAGATACGCAGTATTTT. It codes for CASRILAGGPGDTQYF.